The 30 T cell receptor beta chains given below trace back to one sample, sequenced in a study of cytomegalovirus exposure and HLA in healthy donors. Using immunoSEQ multiplex PCR, the repertoire was profiled, and TCRdb retains in-frame clones only, with some absent. Among around 60,000 clones, less than 96% were seen once, and the ten largest hold around 1%. Specimen: PBMCs. The source of these receptors is a woman aged 18-30 years in good health and CMV-seronegative.

The chain joins TRBV7-8 to TRBJ2-1; unclear D gene. Looked up from germline, CDR1 is SGHVS and CDR2 is FQNEAQ. Trimming took off 5 bases at V and 0 bases at J, with 11 bases between the two ends. The CDR3 is 15 residues long. CDR3 coding DNA: TGTGCCAGCAGCCCCCGGTTTGGCTCCTACAATGAGCAGTTCTTC. Amino acids: CASSPRFGSYNEQFF.

In DNA form, the CDR3 reads TGCGCCAGCAGTCGGAGCGGGAGTGGGTCCGGGGAGCTGTTTTTT. Its translation is CASSRSGSGSGELFF. V and J are TRBV4-3 and TRBJ2-2; 8 nucleotides align to TRBD2. Germline CDR1 is LGHNA and CDR2 is YSLEER. The CDR3 contains 15 residues. The ends lost 6 bases at V and 6 bases at J; junction bases unmatched: 9.

The rearrangement links TRBV25-1 to TRBJ2-3; TRBD2 is a possible D gene (7 bases). Per germline, CDR1 MGHDK and CDR2 SYGVNS. Between the trimmed V and J ends, which lost 3 bases and 6 bases, there was a span of 19 bases. The CDR3 runs 16 residues. The CDR3 nucleotides read TGTGCCAGCAGTGATTTTGGGGGGGCCGTCCGGGATACGCAGTATTTT. The encoded protein is CASSDFGGAVRDTQYF.

This sequence joins TRBV28 and TRBJ1-5, with D possibly being TRBD1 (6 bases). From germline, CDR1 is MDHEN and CDR2 SYDVKM. The CDR3 sequence is 15 residues long. Trimming stripped 6 bases from V and 1 base from J, with 13 bases between. The CDR3 region is CASREQGVSNQPQHF. CDR3 nucleotides: TGTGCCAGCAGGGAACAGGGTGTGAGCAATCAGCCCCAGCATTTT.

The chain has TRBV21-1 and TRBJ2-7; TRBD2, the table's D call, lacks a check against the DNA. TRBV21-1 is annotated as a pseudogene. The CDR3 spans 14 residues. The CDR3 sequence: CASSDLASSYEQYF. Here the CDR3 DNA reads TGTGCCAGCAGCGACCTAGCCAGCTCCTACGAGCAGTACTTC.

This clone has just a few counts. V gene TRBV15 combines with J gene TRBJ2-7, with D maybe TRBD2 (5 bases). The CDR3 runs to 15 residues. Per germline, CDR1 LNHNV and CDR2 YYDKDF (reference sequence). Between the trimmed V and J ends, which lost 0 bases and 0 bases, there was a span of 9 bases. CDR3 residues: CATSREAGSSYEQYF. The CDR3 DNA is TGTGCCACCAGCAGAGAGGCGGGCAGCTCCTACGAGCAGTACTTC.

This clone was found once. The chain recombines TRBV4-3 with TRBJ1-4; D may be TRBD1 (6 bases). Trimming removed 1 base at V and 8 bases at J, with 14 bases between. The germline CDR1 and CDR2 sequences are LGHNA and YSLEER. The CDR3 covers 15 residues. This chain's CDR3 is CASSQGRVRGEKLFF. The CDR3 nucleotides read TGCGCCAGCAGCCAAGGAAGGGTTAGGGGGGAAAAACTGTTTTTT.

This clone came up once. CDR3 in amino acids: CASSLGTDRRDTQYF. The CDR3 DNA reads TGTGCCAGCAGCTTAGGCACCGACAGGAGGGATACGCAGTATTTT. V and J are TRBV7-9 and TRBJ2-3; a possible D gene is TRBD1 (6 bases). V shed 1 base and J shed 6 bases, with 14 bases lying between them. CDR3 size: 15 residues. CDR1 and CDR2 (germline): SEHNR, FQNEAQ (reference sequence).

The chain combines TRBV18 with TRBJ2-5; weak D call: TRBD2 (6 bases). This CDR3 has 13 amino acids. CDR1 and CDR2 from the germline V gene are KGHSH and LQKENI. Trimming pared 4 bases from V and 1 base from J, leaving 7 bases between. CDR3 sequence (DNA): TGTGCCAGCTCACGGGGGGTCCAAGAGACCCAGTACTTC. This gives the protein CASSRGVQETQYF.

This sequence joins TRBV6-1 and TRBJ2-1; 11 bases agree with TRBD2. Germline V lookup: CDR1 MNHNS, CDR2 SASEGT. The CDR3 consists of 15 residues. V lost 7 bases and J lost 4; bases outside the gene matches: 6. The CDR3 DNA reads TGTGCCAGCATCACCGGGACTAGCGGTTACAATGAGCAGTTCTTC. Encoded protein: CASITGTSGYNEQFF.

The chain is built from TRBV2 and TRBJ1-4; 9 positions agree with TRBD1. CDR1 is SNHLY, CDR2 FYNNEI, per germline. This CDR3 spans 13 amino acids. J lost 8 bases, V lost 6 bases, and 4 bases had no gene match. The CDR3 loop reads CASRRTGDEKLFF. The CDR3 DNA follows: TGTGCCAGCAGGAGGACAGGGGACGAAAAACTGTTTTTT.

The chain couples TRBV11-2 to TRBJ2-5; a weak D match, TRBD2 (6 bases). Trimming left V 1 base short and J 4 bases short, with 16 bases between. The V gene's germline CDR1 is SGHAT and CDR2 FQNNGV. CDR3 length equals 16 residues. The CDR3 nucleotides are TGTGCCAGCAGCTTAGCCCGGGGGACCCCCAGAGAGACCCAGTACTTC. It yields the protein CASSLARGTPRETQYF.

This clone has a single count. This sequence joins TRBV6-1 and TRBJ1-3; D possibly corresponds to TRBD1 (6 bases). The CDR3 length is 18 residues. CDR1 and CDR2 (germline): MNHNS, SASEGT. V was shortened by 1 base and J by 4 bases, with 20 bases between the two germline ends. Here the CDR3 DNA reads TGTGCCAGCAGTGAAGTGCGCCCGACAGGCCTGGGAGGAAACACCATATATTTT. Translating it yields CASSEVRPTGLGGNTIYF.

The chain uses TRBV28 and TRBJ2-7; 7 nucleotides align to TRBD2. The CDR3 is made up of 14 amino acids. The germline V gene has CDR1 MDHEN and CDR2 SYDVKM. V was pared by 5 bases and J by 1 base, with 5 bases of the junction left unmatched. This CDR3 is CASSTPGGSYEQYF. Written as DNA, the CDR3 is TGTGCCAGCAGTACACCGGGGGGTTCCTACGAGCAGTACTTC.

CDR3 DNA: TGTGCCAGCAGTCCCCAGGGGACAGGGAAAGGGAGGTTGTACGAGCAGTACTTC. Its protein product is CASSPQGTGKGRLYEQYF. The chain joins TRBV27 to TRBJ2-7; 9 bases align to TRBD1. J gave up 4 bases and V 5 bases, and 18 bases lay outside the gene matches. The CDR3 is 18 residues long. Per germline, CDR1 MNHEY and CDR2 SMNVEV (reference sequence).

The chain employs TRBV7-9 and TRBJ2-3; 10 bases are a match to TRBD2. V was pared by 5 bases and J by 3 bases, with 5 bases of the junction left unmatched. CDR1 is SEHNR, CDR2 FQNEAQ, per germline (reference sequence). This CDR3 comprises 15 residues. Here the CDR3 DNA reads TGTGCCAGCAGCGGACTAGCGGACTCAACAGATACGCAGTATTTT. Its translation is CASSGLADSTDTQYF.

The V gene is TRBV7-2, the J gene TRBJ1-2, with 11 bases identical to TRBD1. Per the germline V gene, CDR1 is SGHTA and CDR2 is FQGNSA. This CDR3 has 15 residues. J gave up 5 bases and V 3 bases, and 5 bases lay outside the gene matches. CDR3 DNA sequence: TGTGCCAGCAGCTTTGGGACAGGGGGAGGGTATGGCTACACCTTC. Residues: CASSFGTGGGYGYTF.

The V and J genes are TRBV11-1 and TRBJ2-7; 7 bases line up with TRBD2. This CDR3 region has 15 residues. With 5 bases clipped from V and 0 bases from J, the junction kept 7 bases outside the gene matches. CDR1 is SGHAT, CDR2 FQDESV, per germline (reference sequence). The CDR3 protein is CASSPPAGPSYEQYF. In DNA form, the CDR3 reads TGTGCCAGCAGCCCCCCAGCGGGACCCTCCTACGAGCAGTACTTC.

The rearrangement joins TRBV4-3 to TRBJ2-2; TRBD2 aligns across 11 bases. The CDR3 totals 17 residues. V dropped 0 bases and J dropped 6; count of bases not matched to a gene: 6. The V gene's germline CDR1 is LGHNA and CDR2 YSLEER. DNA of the CDR3: TGCGCCAGCAGCCAAGAAACCGGGACTAGCGGAGCCGGGGAGCTGTTTTTT. Translating gives CASSQETGTSGAGELFF.

V and J are TRBV29-1 and TRBJ2-1; D is possibly TRBD1 (5 bases). Deletions cut 4 bases from V and 4 bases from J, with 23 bases between. The CDR3 has 17 amino acids. Germline V lookup: CDR1 SQVTM, CDR2 ANQGSEA. The CDR3 nucleotides read TGCAGCGTTGGGGGCCACCAAAGGTCCTTCCTTTACAATGAGCAGTTCTTC. The encoded protein is CSVGGHQRSFLYNEQFF.

The genes are TRBV18 and TRBJ2-1, with 9 nucleotides matching TRBD1. The CDR3 runs to 14 residues. The V gene's germline CDR1 is KGHSH and CDR2 LQKENI. The J segment lost 5 bases and the V segment lost 3 bases, leaving 2 bases of the junction unmatched. CDR3 loop: CASSPGTGHNEQFF. DNA for the CDR3: TGTGCCAGCTCACCCGGGACAGGGCACAATGAGCAGTTCTTC. The whole variable domain, filled in from reference TRBV18 and TRBJ2-1, reads NAGVMQNPRHLVRRRGQEARLRCSPMKGHSHVYWYRQLPEEGLKFMVYLQKENIIDESGMPKERFSAEFPKEGPSILRIQQVVRGDSAAYFCASSPGTGHNEQFFGPGTRLTVL.

This chain joins TRBV2 and TRBJ1-2, with a tentative D call TRBD1 (5 bases). The CDR3 covers 16 residues. Trimming took off 0 bases at V and 5 bases at J, with 16 bases between the two ends. The germline V gene has CDR1 SNHLY and CDR2 FYNNEI. The CDR3 reads CASSEALQGLGYGYTF. As DNA, the CDR3 is TGTGCCAGCAGTGAAGCGCTTCAGGGCCTGGGGTATGGCTACACCTTC.

The chain joins TRBV14 to TRBJ2-7, with 10 bases identical to TRBD2. Germline V CDR1 and CDR2: SGHDN, FVKESK. Trimming cost V 1 base and J 9 bases; bases outside gene matches: 12. This CDR3 region has 16 residues. CDR3 loop: CASSQAGASGRVGQYF. Here the CDR3 DNA reads TGTGCCAGCAGCCAAGCGGGGGCTAGCGGGAGAGTCGGGCAGTACTTC.

The rearrangement uses TRBV7-2 and TRBJ2-7, with D perhaps matching TRBD2 (5 bases). The CDR3 is 17 amino acids. Trimming removed 2 bases at V and 1 base at J, with 18 bases between. Germline values: CDR1 SGHTA, CDR2 FQGNSA. DNA of the CDR3: TGTGCCAGCAGCTTACAAGTCGGCGGGCGCGGATCCTACGAGCAGTACTTC. Its translation: CASSLQVGGRGSYEQYF. Supplemented by reference TRBV7-2 and TRBJ2-7, the full variable domain reads GAGVSQSPSNKVTEKGKDVELRCDPISGHTALYWYRQSLGQGLEFLIYFQGNSAPDKSGLPSDRFSAERTGGSVSTLTIQRTQQEDSAVYLCASSLQVGGRGSYEQYFGPGTRLTVT.

The gene calls are TRBV29-1 and TRBJ1-1; D is unclear. The V and J ends lost 4 bases and 9 bases respectively, with 18 bases between them. CDR1 and CDR2 (germline): SQVTM, ANQGSEA. CDR3 length equals 13 residues. CDR3 coding DNA: TGCAGCGTTGTCGGGAGACTCCAGTCAAAAGCTTTCTTT. Its translation is CSVVGRLQSKAFF.

This rearrangement joins TRBV2 to TRBJ1-4; tentatively, D is TRBD1 (5 bases). The V end lost 8 bases, the J end lost 4 bases, and 17 bases lay between the germline ends. Germline V gene lookup returns CDR1 SNHLY and CDR2 FYNNEI. The CDR3 is made up of 15 amino acids. CDR3 residues: CASHPGLAFNEKLFF. The CDR3 nucleotides read TGTGCCAGCCACCCGGGACTCGCGTTTAATGAAAAACTGTTTTTT.

The genes are TRBV9 and TRBJ2-1, with D unclear. The CDR3 runs 15 residues. CDR1 and CDR2 from the germline V gene are SGDLS and YYNGEE. V shed 4 bases and J shed 5 bases, with 16 bases lying between them. CDR3 loop: CASSPRPWANNEQFF. CDR3 DNA sequence: TGTGCCAGCAGCCCTCGCCCCTGGGCGAACAATGAGCAGTTCTTC.

The chain links TRBV18 to TRBJ2-7; 7 bases are shared with TRBD1. CDR1 KGHSH and CDR2 LQKENI come from the germline V gene. V was clipped by 6 bases and J by 6 bases; unmatched bases: 8. The CDR3 is 13 residues long. CDR3 sequence reads: CASSGDRRSEQYF. The DNA for the CDR3 is TGTGCCAGCTCTGGGGACAGAAGATCCGAGCAGTACTTC.

This chain uses TRBV29-1 with TRBJ2-2; no firm D call. From germline, CDR1 is SQVTM and CDR2 ANQGSEA. The CDR3 totals 11 residues. Trimming shortened V by 4 bases and J by 8 bases, and 8 bases separated the two germline ends. CDR3 bases: TGCAGCGTTGGCCCCAGGGGGGAGCTGTTTTTT. This translates into CSVGPRGELFF.

J is TRBJ2-1 and V is TRBV28; 12 bases map to TRBD2. The CDR3 runs 16 residues. Trimming at V came to 4 bases and at J to 10 bases, leaving 11 bases not matched to a gene. Per germline, CDR1 MDHEN and CDR2 SYDVKM. The CDR3 sequence is CASSSLRTSGTQEQFF. CDR3 coding DNA: TGTGCCAGCAGTTCCCTAAGGACTAGCGGGACCCAGGAGCAGTTCTTC.